This TCR beta chain was sequenced in a study of shared clonotypes between healthy human individuals. Findings of the study overall: Several donors shared around 5% of their naive CD4 clonotypes.

This clone has a single count. The antigen is not known. TCRdb's table, derived via immunoSEQ multiplex PCR, lists solely in-frame clones and lacks some. The data hold 1.5 million to 2.5 million clones, with 85% to 95% observed a single time. CD45RO-negative, CCR7-selected cells formed the naive CD8 fraction, which excluded terminally differentiated effector memory CD45RA+ cells. Donors were Caucasian adults residing in Nashville, Tennessee, USA. CDR3 length equals 17 residues. This chain joins TRBV21-1 and TRBJ2-3. TRBV21-1 is a pseudogene segment. The sequencing input was naive CD8+ T cells sorted from blood. The clonotype was recovered from a young man in good health. CDR3: CASSRDSGPSSTDTQYF. Written as DNA, the CDR3 is TGTGCCAGCAGCAGAGACTCGGGACCCTCTAGCACAGATACGCAGTATTTT.